This T cell receptor beta chain was captured in a study of T cells in narcolepsy. Study findings and constraints: Reportedly, autoreactive clonotypes were serially detected in patients' blood but not controls'. In some patient and control memory CD4+ samples, autoreactive clones were absent. Same-patient CSF and blood CD4+ T cell clonotypes included HCRT-specific and TRIB2-specific autoreactive ones.

The V end was cut by 7 bases, the J end by 6 bases, with 15 bases between. Looked up from germline, CDR1 is MDHEN and CDR2 is SYDVKM. CDR3 length: 13 residues. Notes on this clone: Its antigen is still unknown.

Assay used: immunoSEQ multiplex PCR; TCRdb lists only in-frame clones, some missing. The sample lists almost 25,000 clones; approximately 60% were seen once. The sequenced material came from memory (CD45RA-) CD4+ T cells from blood. The chain uses TRBV28 and TRBJ1-1; maybe TRBD1 (5 bases). The sequence derives from a human donor in good health. This CDR3 reads CASTRGSGAEAFF. In DNA form, the CDR3 reads TGTGCCAGCACTAGGGGCAGCGGCGCTGAAGCTTTCTTT.